This T cell receptor beta chain was captured in a study of spatial heterogeneity in lung cancer. Study information: Across the raw uncorrected reads, a unique TCR and UMI combination was observed, on average, more than ten times.

This clonotype was seen a few times. No antigen is known for it. The germline CDR1 and CDR2 sequences are SGHAT and FQNNGV. The CDR3 has 17 amino acids. V shed 3 bases and J 10 bases; nucleotides not matched to a gene: 10. Findings and caveats of the study: Whereas they appeared in blood less at follow-up, ubiquitous expanded tumor TCRs appeared there more at resection.

All TCR cDNA molecules were individually tagged with a unique molecular identifier. MiXCR, run by TCRdb on the 5' RACE reads, gives a single entry per CDR3 protein. The sample lists some 85,000 distinct CDR3 sequences; under 25% were seen once. Noted time point: sample taken at primary tumor resection. The authors sequenced whole RNA from tumor, nontumor lung or frozen PBMC without sorting. The V gene is TRBV11-2, the J gene TRBJ2-1; TRBD2 matches 15 bases. The receptor comes from a male donor with early-stage non-small cell lung cancer. The sample in question was PBMCs, obtained at surgery. CDR3 amino acids: CASSFPGTSGRTYEQFF. The CDR3 nucleotides read TGTGCCAGCAGCTTCCCGGGGACTAGCGGGAGGACGTACGAGCAGTTCTTC.